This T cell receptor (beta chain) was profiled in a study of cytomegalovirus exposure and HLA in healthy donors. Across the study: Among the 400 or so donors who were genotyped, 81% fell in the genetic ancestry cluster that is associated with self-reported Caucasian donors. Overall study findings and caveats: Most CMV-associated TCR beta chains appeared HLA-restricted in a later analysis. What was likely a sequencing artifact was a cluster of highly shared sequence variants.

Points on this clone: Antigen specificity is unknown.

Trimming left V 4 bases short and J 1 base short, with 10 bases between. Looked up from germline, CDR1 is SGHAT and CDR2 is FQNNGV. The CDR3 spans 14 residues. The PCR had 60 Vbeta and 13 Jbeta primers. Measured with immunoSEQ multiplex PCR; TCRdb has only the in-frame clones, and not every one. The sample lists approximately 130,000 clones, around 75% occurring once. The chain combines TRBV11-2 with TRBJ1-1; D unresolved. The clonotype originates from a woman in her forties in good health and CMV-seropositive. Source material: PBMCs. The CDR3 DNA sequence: TGTGCCAGCAGCTCGGGTGTTTGGAACACTGAAGCTTTCTTT. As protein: CASSSGVWNTEAFF.